This is a list of T cell receptor beta chains from one sample in a study of identifying expanded T cells in peripheral blood. The method was immunoSEQ multiplex PCR; TCRdb's version includes in-frame clones alone and lacks a portion of them. Among 120,000 or so clones listed, 84% were seen once. The sample taken for sequencing was blood. The origin of the receptors is a person aged 18-70 years in good health. Each CDR3 is given with its conserved first and last residue. A D gene is named only where the DNA matches it firmly. Clone size is shown for a subset of rows, as once, few, many or a class of expanded clone.

cdr3_nt cdr3_aa d_call clone_size j_call v_call
TGTGCCAGCAGTGAAATGTTCGGACACTCTGGAAACACCATATATTTT CASSEMFGHSGNTIYF - - TRBJ1-3 TRBV2
TGTGCCAGCAGCTTCCGTCAGTCAACTAATGAAAAACTGTTTTTT CASSFRQSTNEKLFF - - TRBJ1-4 TRBV7-2
TGTGCCAGCAGAAGACTTAGCACAGATACGCAGTATTTT CASRRLSTDTQYF - - TRBJ2-3 TRBV7-8
TGCGCCAGCAGCCGCGCTCTTAGAGACTCTGGGGCCAACGTCCTGACTTTC CASSRALRDSGANVLTF - - TRBJ2-6 TRBV4-3
TGTGCCAGCAGTCGGAGGCTAGACAATGAGCAGTTCTTC CASSRRLDNEQFF - - TRBJ2-1 TRBV11-2
TGTGCCAGCAGTTACTCGTTTGGGGGCGAGCAGTACTTC CASSYSFGGEQYF - - TRBJ2-7 TRBV6-5
TGTGCCAGTAGTCCCCCTAGCTCTGGGGCCAACGTCCTGACTTTC CASSPPSSGANVLTF - - TRBJ2-6 TRBV19
TGCAGCGCAGGGACAGACTACGAGCAGTACTTC CSAGTDYEQYF TRBD1 - TRBJ2-7 TRBV29-1
TGCGCCAGCAGCTTCGGACAGGAGCTGTACTTC CASSFGQELYF TRBD1 once TRBJ2-7 TRBV5-1
TGTGCCAGTAGTCCGACGGTACAGGGTCAGCCCCAGCATTTT CASSPTVQGQPQHF - - TRBJ1-5 TRBV19
TGTGCCAGCAGTGAACAGGGCCCCACAGATACGCAGTATTTT CASSEQGPTDTQYF - - TRBJ2-3 TRBV2
TGTGCCAGCAATCCGGGGGTAACTTGGGGTGGCTACACCTTC CASNPGVTWGGYTF - - TRBJ1-2 TRBV6-5
TGTGCCAGTAGTATTTGGGACACCGTGAACACTGAAGCTTTCTTT CASSIWDTVNTEAFF - once TRBJ1-1 TRBV19
TGTGCCAGCAGCTCCCAACCCATCCCGGCCGTCGGGGAAAAACTGTTTTTT CASSSQPIPAVGEKLFF - - TRBJ1-4 TRBV7-2
TGTGCTAGTGGTTCCGGGGGGGCAAGGACTGAAGCTTTCTTT CASGSGGARTEAFF - - TRBJ1-1 TRBV12-5
TGTGCCAGCAGCTTAACGTCTACAGGGCGGAACTATGGCTACACCTTC CASSLTSTGRNYGYTF - - TRBJ1-2 TRBV7-2
TGTGCCAGCAGCTTAACCGCCGACGGAAAACTGTTTTTT CASSLTADGKLFF - - TRBJ1-4 TRBV11-1
TGTGCCAGCTCACCCATAGGGCTCAACACCGGGGAGCTGTTTTTT CASSPIGLNTGELFF - - TRBJ2-2 TRBV18
TGTGCCAGCAGTAAGACAGGGGTTGCAAATCAGCCCCAGCATTTT CASSKTGVANQPQHF TRBD1 - TRBJ1-5 TRBV6-5
TGTGCCAGCAGCCTCCGGGACAGGGGAAATTCACCCCTCCACTTT CASSLRDRGNSPLHF TRBD1 - TRBJ1-6 TRBV7-9
TGTGCCAGCAGTTCGGCCGCGAATAATTCACCCCTCCACTTT CASSSAANNSPLHF - - TRBJ1-6 TRBV6-5
TGTGCCAGCAGGGATTCTCAGGGTTACACTGAAGCTTTCTTT CASRDSQGYTEAFF - few TRBJ1-1 TRBV2
TGTGCCGCTGGGCAGGGGAGGTACTATGGCTACACCTTC CAAGQGRYYGYTF - - TRBJ1-2 TRBV27
TGTGCCAGCTCACCCAACAGGGGGGATGGCTACACCTTC CASSPNRGDGYTF TRBD1 - TRBJ1-2 TRBV18
TGTGCCAGCAGCTTGGGCGGGACAGGAGCCACCGAGCAGTACTTC CASSLGGTGATEQYF TRBD1 - TRBJ2-7 TRBV5-4
TGTGCCATCAGTGAGGCGAGGGAGAGCTCAAAAAGAGAGACCCAGTACTTC CAISEARESSKRETQYF - - TRBJ2-5 TRBV10-3
TGTGCCAGCTCACTGGCGTCTGGAAACACCATATATTTT CASSLASGNTIYF - once TRBJ1-3 TRBV18
TGTGCCAGCAGTGAAGAGGGCGGGGGGGCCTACAATGAGCAGTTCTTC CASSEEGGGAYNEQFF TRBD2 - TRBJ2-1 TRBV6-1
TGTGCCAGCAGCACGACGGGGGGGCTTCTGCACTATGGCTACACCTTC CASSTTGGLLHYGYTF - - TRBJ1-2 TRBV9
TGTGCCAGCAGCTTGGAATGGCGGAACGCTGAAGCTTTCTTT CASSLEWRNAEAFF - - TRBJ1-1 TRBV5-6
TGTGCCAGCAGCTTTTCGCGCGGGGGGGAGCAGTACTTC CASSFSRGGEQYF TRBD2 - TRBJ2-7 TRBV7-6
TGTGCCAGTAGGGTCAGGCAGCCACACACCGGGGAGCTGTTTTTT CASRVRQPHTGELFF - - TRBJ2-2 TRBV19
TGTGCCAGCAGTTCCGACCCCCGGCCTGGAAACACCATATATTTT CASSSDPRPGNTIYF - few TRBJ1-3 TRBV11-3
TGCGCCAGCAGCCCCGTGGCACTAGCCGGGGAGCTGTTTTTT CASSPVALAGELFF - - TRBJ2-2 TRBV5-1
TGTGCCAGCGGCGCAAGCTATGGCTACACCTTC CASGASYGYTF - - TRBJ1-2 TRBV11-3
TGTGCCAGCAGCTTGGGGGAAAATGGCGGCGAGAACACTGAAGCTTTCTTT CASSLGENGGENTEAFF - - TRBJ1-1 TRBV5-6
TGCGCCAGCAGCCCCCGGACAGGCCTCACAGATACGCAGTATTTT CASSPRTGLTDTQYF TRBD1 - TRBJ2-3 TRBV5-1
TGTGCCAGCAGGGGGGGCTCTGGGGCCAACGTCCTGACTTTC CASRGGSGANVLTF - - TRBJ2-6 TRBV6-6
TGTGCCAGCAGCTTAGATCAGGCGAACACTGAAGCTTTCTTT CASSLDQANTEAFF - - TRBJ1-1 TRBV7-2
TGTGCCTGGAGCCCCAGGCTTCTCGATGGCTACACCTTC CAWSPRLLDGYTF - - TRBJ1-2 TRBV30
TGTGCCAGCAGCCGGGGGGATCCTAATTCACCCCTCCACTTT CASSRGDPNSPLHF - - TRBJ1-6 TRBV7-2
TGTGCCTGGAGTGTATCGGTGTCAGCCTATGGCTACACCTTC CAWSVSVSAYGYTF - - TRBJ1-2 TRBV30
TGTGCCAGCAGCTTAGAGGCGACTAGCGGGGGGGCCAGGGAGACCCAGTACTTC CASSLEATSGGARETQYF TRBD2 once TRBJ2-5 TRBV7-9
TGCGCCAGCAGTGAGACAGTTTTGCAGCCCCAGCATTTT CASSETVLQPQHF - - TRBJ1-5 TRBV10-2
TGTGCCAGCAGCTTAGGACAGATGGATGGCTACACCTTC CASSLGQMDGYTF - once TRBJ1-2 TRBV11-3
TGTGCCAGCAGCTTTGACAGGAACTTATATGGCTACACCTTC CASSFDRNLYGYTF - - TRBJ1-2 TRBV7-2
TGCAGCGTTGATCGGGACCCCGGGGAGCTGTTTTTT CSVDRDPGELFF - - TRBJ2-2 TRBV29-1
TGTGCCAGCAGCTTACCCACCGGCAGAAACACCGGGGAGCTGTTTTTT CASSLPTGRNTGELFF - - TRBJ2-2 TRBV11-2
TGTGCCAGTAGTATGGGGGGGACAGGGGAGAAGAATGAGCAGTTCTTC CASSMGGTGEKNEQFF TRBD1 - TRBJ2-1 TRBV19
TGTGCCAGCAGCTCTTCGGGGGCCTCCTACAATGAGCAGTTCTTC CASSSSGASYNEQFF - - TRBJ2-1 TRBV5-8
TGCAGCGCTCGCGGTGCTAGCACAGATACGCAGTATTTT CSARGASTDTQYF - - TRBJ2-3 TRBV29-1
TGTGCCAGCAGTTCGACTACCCTCGGGGATGAGCAGTTCTTC CASSSTTLGDEQFF - - TRBJ2-1 TRBV7-6
TGCAGCGTCCAACCCTCTTCGGGGATCGACGAGCAGTACTTC CSVQPSSGIDEQYF - - TRBJ2-7 TRBV29-1
TGTGCCAGTACCCAAGACCGGGGGGGCACTGAAGCTTTCTTT CASTQDRGGTEAFF - - TRBJ1-1 TRBV19
TGCGCCAGCAGCCAAGATGGGGGAGGCTATGGCTACACCTTC CASSQDGGGYGYTF - once TRBJ1-2 TRBV4-3
TGTGCCTGGAGTGTAGACAGGAACTATGGCTACACCTTC CAWSVDRNYGYTF - - TRBJ1-2 TRBV30
TGTGCCAGCAGCCGATACACAGGTGGTCAGCCCCAGCATTTT CASSRYTGGQPQHF - - TRBJ1-5 TRBV27
TGTGCCAGCAGCTTAGTATGGGCAACTAATGAAAAACTGTTTTTT CASSLVWATNEKLFF - - TRBJ1-4 TRBV7-2
TGTGCCTGGAGTGTACAGAGAGGGAAATTAAGTGGCAATGAGCAGTTCTTC CAWSVQRGKLSGNEQFF - - TRBJ2-1 TRBV30
TGTGCCAGCAGCTCTACAGGGGGGGTGAACATTCAGTACTTC CASSSTGGVNIQYF - - TRBJ2-4 TRBV7-2